The clone carrying this T cell receptor (beta chain) has a handful of counts. Its antigen is not known. This entry comes from a study of cytomegalovirus exposure and HLA in healthy donors. Whole-study results and caveats: A list of around 150 TCR beta chains associated with cytomegalovirus was given. A classifier reportedly called cytomegalovirus status with high sensitivity and specificity.

Germline-derived CDR1 and CDR2 are SNHLY and FYNNEI. The CDR3 spans 13 residues. V shed 7 bases and J 9 bases; nucleotides not matched to a gene: 4. Measured with immunoSEQ multiplex PCR; TCRdb has only the in-frame clones, and not every one. This sample has approximately 220,000 clones; just under 90% occur once, and the top ten carry roughly 2.5%. The chain joins TRBV2 to TRBJ1-6, with 9 bases that match TRBD1. This receptor was identified in a man between 18 and 35 years old in good health and CMV-seronegative. The material sequenced was PBMCs. CDR3 amino acids: CASKDRGGSPLHF. The DNA for the CDR3 is TGTGCCAGCAAGGACAGGGGTGGTTCACCCCTCCACTTT.